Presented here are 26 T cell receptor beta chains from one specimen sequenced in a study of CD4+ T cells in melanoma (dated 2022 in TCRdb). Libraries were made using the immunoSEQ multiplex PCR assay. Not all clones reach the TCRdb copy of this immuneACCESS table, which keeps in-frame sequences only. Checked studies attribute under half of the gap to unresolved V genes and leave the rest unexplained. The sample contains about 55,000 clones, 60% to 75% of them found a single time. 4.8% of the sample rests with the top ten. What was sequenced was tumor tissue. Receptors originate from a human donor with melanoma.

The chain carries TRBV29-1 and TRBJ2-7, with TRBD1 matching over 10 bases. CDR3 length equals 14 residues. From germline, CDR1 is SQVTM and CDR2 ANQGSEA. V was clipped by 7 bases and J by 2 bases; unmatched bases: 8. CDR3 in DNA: TGCAGCGCCCTACGACAGGGGGCGACCTACGAGCAGTACTTC. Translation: CSALRQGATYEQYF.

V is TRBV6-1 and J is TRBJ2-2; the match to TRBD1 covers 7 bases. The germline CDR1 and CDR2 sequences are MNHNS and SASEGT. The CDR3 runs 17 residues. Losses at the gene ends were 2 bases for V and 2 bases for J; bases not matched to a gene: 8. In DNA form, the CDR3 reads TGTGCCAGCAGTGAATTTTACGGGACAGACAACACCGGGGAGCTGTTTTTT. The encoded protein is CASSEFYGTDNTGELFF.

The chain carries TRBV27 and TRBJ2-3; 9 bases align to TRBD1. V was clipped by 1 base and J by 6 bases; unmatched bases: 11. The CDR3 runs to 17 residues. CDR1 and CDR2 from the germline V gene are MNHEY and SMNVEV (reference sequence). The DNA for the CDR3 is TGTGCCAGCAGTTTATTACAAACAGGGGGCATTTCGGATACGCAGTATTTT. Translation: CASSLLQTGGISDTQYF.

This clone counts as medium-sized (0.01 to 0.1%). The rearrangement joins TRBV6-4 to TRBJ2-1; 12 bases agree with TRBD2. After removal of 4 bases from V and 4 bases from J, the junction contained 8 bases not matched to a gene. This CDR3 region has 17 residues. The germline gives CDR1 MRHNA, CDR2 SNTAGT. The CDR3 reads CASSGRSLAGGYNEQFF. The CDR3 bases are TGTGCCAGCAGTGGACGTAGCCTAGCGGGGGGGTACAATGAGCAGTTCTTC.

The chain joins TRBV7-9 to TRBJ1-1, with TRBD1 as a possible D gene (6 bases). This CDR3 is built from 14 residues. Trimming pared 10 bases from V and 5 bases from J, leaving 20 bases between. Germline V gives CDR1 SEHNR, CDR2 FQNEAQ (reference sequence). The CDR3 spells CATSFGDIGTEAFF. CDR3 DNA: TGTGCCACCTCGTTTGGGGACATAGGAACTGAAGCTTTCTTT. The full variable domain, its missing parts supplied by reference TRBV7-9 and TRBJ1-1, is DTGVSQNPRHKITKRGQNVTFRCDPISEHNRLYWYRQTLGQGPEFLTYFQNEAQLEKSRLLSDRFSAERPKGSFSTLEIQRTEQGDSAMYLCATSFGDIGTEAFFGQGTRLTVV.

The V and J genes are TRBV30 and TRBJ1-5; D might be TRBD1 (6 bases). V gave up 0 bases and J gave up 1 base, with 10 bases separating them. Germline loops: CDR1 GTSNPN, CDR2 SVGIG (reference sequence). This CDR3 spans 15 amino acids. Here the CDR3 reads CAWSVQGTSNQPQHF. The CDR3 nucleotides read TGTGCCTGGAGTGTGCAGGGGACCAGCAATCAGCCCCAGCATTTT.

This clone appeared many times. Here the CDR3 reads CASSLPGGNQPQHF. The CDR3 nucleotides read TGTGCCAGCAGCTTACCGGGGGGCAATCAGCCCCAGCATTTT. This chain uses TRBV7-9 with TRBJ1-5; weak D call: TRBD1 (5 bases). Germline V gene data show CDR1 as SEHNR and CDR2 as FQNEAQ (reference sequence). V gave up 2 bases and J gave up 2 bases, with 7 bases separating them. This CDR3 contains 14 residues. Looking up the rest from reference TRBV7-9 and TRBJ1-5 gives the full variable domain: DTGVSQNPRHKITKRGQNVTFRCDPISEHNRLYWYRQTLGQGPEFLTYFQNEAQLEKSRLLSDRFSAERPKGSFSTLEIQRTEQGDSAMYLCASSLPGGNQPQHFGDGTRLSIL.

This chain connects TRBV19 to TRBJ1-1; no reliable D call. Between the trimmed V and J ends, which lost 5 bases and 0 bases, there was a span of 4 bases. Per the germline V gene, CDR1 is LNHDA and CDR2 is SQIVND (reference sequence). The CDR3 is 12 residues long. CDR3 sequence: CASSELNTEAFF. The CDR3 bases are TGTGCCAGTAGTGAATTGAACACTGAAGCTTTCTTT.

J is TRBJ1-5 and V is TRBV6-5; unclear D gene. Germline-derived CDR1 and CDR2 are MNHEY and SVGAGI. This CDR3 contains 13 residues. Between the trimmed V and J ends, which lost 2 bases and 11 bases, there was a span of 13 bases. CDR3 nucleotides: TGTGCCAGCAGTTACCGGGCGGGTCGGGCCCAGCATTTT. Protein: CASSYRAGRAQHF.

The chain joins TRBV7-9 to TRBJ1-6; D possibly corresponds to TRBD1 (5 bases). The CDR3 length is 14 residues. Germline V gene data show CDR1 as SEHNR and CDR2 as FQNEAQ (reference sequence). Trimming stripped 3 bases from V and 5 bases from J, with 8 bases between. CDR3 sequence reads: CASSLGRDNSPLHF. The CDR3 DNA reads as TGTGCCAGCAGCTTGGGCAGGGATAATTCACCCCTCCACTTT.

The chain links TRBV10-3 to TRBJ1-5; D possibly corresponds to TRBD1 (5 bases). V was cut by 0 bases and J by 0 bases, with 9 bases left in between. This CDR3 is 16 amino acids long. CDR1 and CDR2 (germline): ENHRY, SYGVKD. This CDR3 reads CAISESTEYSNQPQHF. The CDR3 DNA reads TGTGCCATCAGTGAGTCGACAGAATATAGCAATCAGCCCCAGCATTTT.

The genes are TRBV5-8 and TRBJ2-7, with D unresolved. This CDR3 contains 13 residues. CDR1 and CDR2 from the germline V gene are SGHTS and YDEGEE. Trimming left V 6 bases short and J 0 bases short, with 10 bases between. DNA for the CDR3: TGTGCCAGCACCTGGGCCCACTCCTACGAGCAGTACTTC. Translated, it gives CASTWAHSYEQYF.

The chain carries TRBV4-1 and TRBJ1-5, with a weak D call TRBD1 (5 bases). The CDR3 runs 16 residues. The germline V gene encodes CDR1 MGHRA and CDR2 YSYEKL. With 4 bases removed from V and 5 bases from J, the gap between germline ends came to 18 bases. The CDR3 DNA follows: TGCGCCAGCAGCCTTGAAGTGGGGGGTTGGGATCAGCCCCAGCATTTT. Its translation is CASSLEVGGWDQPQHF.

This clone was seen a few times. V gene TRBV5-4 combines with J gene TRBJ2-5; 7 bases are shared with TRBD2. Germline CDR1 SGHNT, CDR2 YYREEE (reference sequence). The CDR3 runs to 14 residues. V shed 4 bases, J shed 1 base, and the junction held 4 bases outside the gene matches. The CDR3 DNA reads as TGTGCCAGCAGCCAAAGCGGGGCCCAAGAGACCCAGTACTTC. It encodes CASSQSGAQETQYF.

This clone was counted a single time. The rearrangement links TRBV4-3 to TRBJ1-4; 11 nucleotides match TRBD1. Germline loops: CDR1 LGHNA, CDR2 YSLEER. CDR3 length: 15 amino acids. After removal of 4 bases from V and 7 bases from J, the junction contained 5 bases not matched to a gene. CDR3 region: CASSPRTGGGEKLFF. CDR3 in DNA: TGCGCCAGCAGCCCGCGGACAGGGGGCGGTGAAAAACTGTTTTTT.

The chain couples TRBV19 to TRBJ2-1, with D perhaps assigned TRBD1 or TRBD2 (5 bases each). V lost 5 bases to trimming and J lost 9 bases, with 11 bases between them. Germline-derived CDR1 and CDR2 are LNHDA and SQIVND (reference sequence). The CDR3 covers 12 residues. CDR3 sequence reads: CASSRSGTEQFF. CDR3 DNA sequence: TGTGCCAGTAGTCGGTCGGGGACTGAGCAGTTCTTC. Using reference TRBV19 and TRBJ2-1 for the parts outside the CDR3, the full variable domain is DGGITQSPKYLFRKEGQNVTLSCEQNLNHDAMYWYRQDPGQGLRLIYYSQIVNDFQKGDIAEGYSVSREKKESFPLTVTSAQKNPTAFYLCASSRSGTEQFFGPGTRLTVL.

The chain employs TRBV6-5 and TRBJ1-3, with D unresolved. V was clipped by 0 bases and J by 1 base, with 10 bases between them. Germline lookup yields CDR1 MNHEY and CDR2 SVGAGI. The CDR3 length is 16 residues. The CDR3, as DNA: TGTGCCAGCAGTTACTCCATCGGGTTGTCTGGAAACACCATATATTTT. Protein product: CASSYSIGLSGNTIYF.

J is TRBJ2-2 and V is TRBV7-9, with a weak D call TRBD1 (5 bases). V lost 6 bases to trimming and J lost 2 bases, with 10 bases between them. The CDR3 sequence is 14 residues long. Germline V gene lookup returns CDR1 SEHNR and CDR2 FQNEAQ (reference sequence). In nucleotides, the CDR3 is TGTGCCAGCAGGCGTAGGGGTAACACCGGGGAGCTGTTTTTT. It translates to CASRRRGNTGELFF. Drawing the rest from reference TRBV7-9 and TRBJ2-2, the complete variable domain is DTGVSQNPRHKITKRGQNVTFRCDPISEHNRLYWYRQTLGQGPEFLTYFQNEAQLEKSRLLSDRFSAERPKGSFSTLEIQRTEQGDSAMYLCASRRRGNTGELFFGEGSRLTVL.

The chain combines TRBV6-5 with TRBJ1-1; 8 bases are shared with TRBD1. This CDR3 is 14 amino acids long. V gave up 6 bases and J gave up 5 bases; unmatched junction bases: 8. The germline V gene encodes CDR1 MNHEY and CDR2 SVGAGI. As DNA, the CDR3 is TGTGCCAGCAGGGGACAGGCCTCGAGGACTGAAGCTTTCTTT. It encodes CASRGQASRTEAFF.

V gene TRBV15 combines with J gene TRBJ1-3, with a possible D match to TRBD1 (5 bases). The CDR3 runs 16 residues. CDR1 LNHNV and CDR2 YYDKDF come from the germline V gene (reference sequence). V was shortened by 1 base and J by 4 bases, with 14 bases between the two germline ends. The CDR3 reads CATSRGVEGKGNTIYF. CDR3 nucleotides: TGTGCCACCAGCAGAGGAGTGGAGGGGAAAGGAAACACCATATATTTT.

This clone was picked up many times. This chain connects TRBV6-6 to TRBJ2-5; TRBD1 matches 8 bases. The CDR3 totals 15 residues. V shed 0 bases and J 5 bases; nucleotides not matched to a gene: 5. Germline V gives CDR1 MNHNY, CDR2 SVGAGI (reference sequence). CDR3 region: CASSYSPGQGETQYF. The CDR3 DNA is TGTGCCAGCAGTTACTCCCCCGGACAGGGTGAGACCCAGTACTTC.

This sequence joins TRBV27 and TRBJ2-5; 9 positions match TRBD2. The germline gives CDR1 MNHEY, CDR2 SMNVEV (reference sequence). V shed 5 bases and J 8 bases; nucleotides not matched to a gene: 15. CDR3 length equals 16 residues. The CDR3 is CASSPLGSGGPRTQYF. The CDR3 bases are TGTGCCAGCAGTCCCCTCGGTAGCGGGGGTCCCCGAACCCAGTACTTC.

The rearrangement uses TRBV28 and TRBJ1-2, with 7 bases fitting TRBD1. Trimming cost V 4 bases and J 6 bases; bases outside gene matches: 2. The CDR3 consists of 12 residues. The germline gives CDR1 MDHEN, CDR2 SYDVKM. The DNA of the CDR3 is TGTGCCAGCAGTTCGACAGGGAATGGCTACACCTTC. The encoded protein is CASSSTGNGYTF.

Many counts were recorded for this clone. The CDR3 loop reads CASSTNRGLNEKLFF. For the CDR3, the DNA is TGTGCCAGCAGCACGAACAGGGGGCTGAATGAAAAACTGTTTTTT. The rearrangement links TRBV5-4 to TRBJ1-4; 9 nucleotides match TRBD1. This CDR3 has 15 residues. Losses at the gene ends were 4 bases for V and 5 bases for J; bases not matched to a gene: 6. Germline V lookup: CDR1 SGHNT, CDR2 YYREEE (reference sequence). Together with reference TRBV5-4 and TRBJ1-4, the CDR3 gives the full variable domain: ETGVTQSPTHLIKTRGQQVTLRCSSQSGHNTVSWYQQALGQGPQFIFQYYREEENGRGNFPPRFSGLQFPNYSSELNVNALELDDSALYLCASSTNRGLNEKLFFGSGTQLSVL.

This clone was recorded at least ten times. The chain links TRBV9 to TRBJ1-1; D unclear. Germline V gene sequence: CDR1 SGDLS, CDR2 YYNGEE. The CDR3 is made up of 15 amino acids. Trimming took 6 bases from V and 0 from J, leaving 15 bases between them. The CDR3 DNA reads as TGTGCCAGCACCGAGATGGGAGGCATGAACACTGAAGCTTTCTTT. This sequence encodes CASTEMGGMNTEAFF.

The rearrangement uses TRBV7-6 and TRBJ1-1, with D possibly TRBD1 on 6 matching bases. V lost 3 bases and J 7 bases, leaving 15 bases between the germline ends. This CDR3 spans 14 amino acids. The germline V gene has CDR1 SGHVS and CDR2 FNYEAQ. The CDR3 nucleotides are TGTGCCAGCAGCTTGGCCGGGGGGCTAGGTGAAGCTTTCTTT. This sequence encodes CASSLAGGLGEAFF.